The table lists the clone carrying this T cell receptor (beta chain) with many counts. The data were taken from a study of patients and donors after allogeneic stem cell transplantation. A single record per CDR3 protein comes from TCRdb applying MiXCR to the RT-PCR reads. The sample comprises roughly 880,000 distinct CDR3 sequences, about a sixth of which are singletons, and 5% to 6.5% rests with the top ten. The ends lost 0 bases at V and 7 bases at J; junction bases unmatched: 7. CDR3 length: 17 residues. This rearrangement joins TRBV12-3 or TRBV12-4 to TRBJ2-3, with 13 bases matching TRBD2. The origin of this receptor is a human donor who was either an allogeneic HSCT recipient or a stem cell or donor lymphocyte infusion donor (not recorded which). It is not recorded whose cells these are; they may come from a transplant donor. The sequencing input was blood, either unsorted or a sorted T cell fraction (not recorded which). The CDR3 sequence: CASSLARGTSGENTQYF. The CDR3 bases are TGTGCCAGCAGTTTAGCGAGAGGGACTAGCGGGGAAAATACGCAGTATTTT.